The rows below give T cell receptor beta chains drawn from one sample of a study of cytomegalovirus exposure and HLA in healthy donors. TCRdb keeps only in-frame clones here, not all; method: immunoSEQ multiplex PCR. Here the sample spans around 69,000 clones, just over 95% being singletons. The sample taken for sequencing was PBMCs. These receptors were obtained from a woman aged 18 to 35 in good health and CMV-seropositive. The CDR3 runs from the conserved cysteine through the conserved F or W. A D gene is named only where the DNA matches it firmly. Some rows mark clone size as missing; the rest say once, few, many or name a class of expanded clone.

J gene | clone size | D gene | CDR3 length | V gene | CDR3 protein | CDR3 DNA
TRBJ2-7 | . | TRBD2 | 19 | TRBV28 | CASSLSGLAGVPYLYEQYF | TGTGCCAGCAGTTTATCGGGACTAGCGGGAGTCCCCTACCTCTACGAGCAGTACTTC
TRBJ2-7 | . | TRBD1 | 13 | TRBV29-1 | CSVEWDRGDEQYF | TGCAGCGTTGAATGGGACAGGGGTGACGAGCAGTACTTC
TRBJ2-7 | . | TRBD2 | 16 | TRBV14 | CASSQSSGTLAYEQYF | TGTGCCAGCAGCCAATCTAGCGGGACGCTTGCCTACGAGCAGTACTTC
TRBJ2-1 | . | TRBD2 | 16 | TRBV11-3 | CASSMKGLAGSNEQFF | TGTGCCAGCAGCATGAAGGGACTAGCGGGTTCCAATGAGCAGTTCTTC
TRBJ2-5 | . | . | 15 | TRBV6-1 | CASSEAGQFQETQYF | TGTGCCAGCAGTGAAGCTGGGCAGTTCCAAGAGACCCAGTACTTC
TRBJ2-1 | . | . | 14 | TRBV7-8 | CASSFLLVRNEQFF | TGTGCCAGCAGCTTCCTACTAGTTCGCAATGAGCAGTTCTTC
TRBJ2-1 | . | . | 14 | TRBV19 | CASSIDGARHEQFF | TGTGCCAGTAGTATCGATGGGGCCAGACATGAGCAGTTCTTC
TRBJ1-1 | . | TRBD1 | 19 | TRBV5-1 | CASSWGYRGRLPVDTEAFF | TGCGCCAGCAGCTGGGGATACAGGGGTCGTTTGCCCGTGGACACTGAAGCTTTCTTT
TRBJ2-3 | . | . | 15 | TRBV30 | CAWSVGGFQLDTQYF | TGTGCCTGGAGTGTAGGCGGGTTTCAGTTAGATACGCAGTATTTT
TRBJ1-5 | . | TRBD1 | 15 | TRBV28 | CASSNRQGSNQPQHF | TGTGCCAGCAGTAATCGACAGGGTAGCAATCAGCCCCAGCATTTT
TRBJ2-5 | . | TRBD2 | 16 | TRBV28 | CASSFGLAGYQETQYF | TGTGCCAGCAGTTTCGGGCTAGCGGGCTACCAAGAGACCCAGTACTTC
TRBJ2-2 | . | TRBD2 | 15 | TRBV15 | CATSSGRAYTGELFF | TGTGCCACCAGCAGCGGGAGGGCGTACACCGGGGAGCTGTTTTTT
TRBJ1-1 | . | . | 15 | TRBV29-1 | CSAHPTGGGNTEAFF | TGCAGCGCCCACCCCACCGGGGGGGGGAACACTGAAGCTTTCTTT
TRBJ2-3 | once | . | 18 | TRBV5-6 | CASSLFFSPAGYTDTQYF | TGTGCCAGCAGCTTGTTTTTTAGCCCAGCGGGCTACACAGATACGCAGTATTTT
TRBJ2-3 | . | . | 15 | TRBV28 | CASSLWRDLTDTQYF | TGTGCCAGCAGTTTATGGCGGGACCTCACAGATACGCAGTATTTT
TRBJ2-7 | . | . | 15 | TRBV19 | CASRSAGLHSYEQYF | TGTGCCAGTAGATCTGCGGGACTTCACTCCTACGAGCAGTACTTC
TRBJ1-4 | . | . | 14 | TRBV7-9 | CASAATGGDEKLFF | TGTGCCAGCGCGGCGACAGGAGGAGATGAAAAACTGTTTTTT
TRBJ1-1 | . | . | 13 | TRBV29-1 | CSALGTSNTEAFF | TGCAGCGCCCTCGGGACATCGAACACTGAAGCTTTCTTT
TRBJ2-2 | . | TRBD1 | 16 | TRBV5-6 | CASSARDRGNTGELFF | TGTGCCAGCAGCGCCCGGGACAGGGGAAACACCGGGGAGCTGTTTTTT
TRBJ2-7 | . | . | 14 | TRBV11-2 | CASSLVGDTYEQYF | TGTGCCAGCAGCTTAGTAGGGGATACCTACGAGCAGTACTTC
TRBJ2-2 | . | TRBD2 | 16 | TRBV7-3 | CASSLPPTSGSGELFF | TGTGCCAGCAGCTTACCCCCCACTAGCGGGAGCGGGGAGCTGTTTTTT
TRBJ2-7 | . | . | 13 | TRBV18 | CASSPPRNYEQYF | TGTGCCAGCTCACCACCGCGGAACTACGAGCAGTACTTC
TRBJ2-1 | . | . | 15 | TRBV9 | CASSVDSSQVGEQFF | TGTGCCAGCAGCGTCGACAGCTCCCAAGTTGGTGAGCAGTTCTTC
TRBJ1-5 | . | TRBD1 | 17 | TRBV6-1 | CASSGGTGTGLGQPQHF | TGTGCCAGCAGTGGAGGTACCGGGACAGGGTTGGGACAGCCCCAGCATTTT
TRBJ1-2 | . | . | 15 | TRBV28 | CASSLSPGQPYGYTF | TGTGCCAGCAGTTTATCTCCGGGACAACCCTATGGCTACACCTTC
TRBJ1-1 | . | . | 14 | TRBV5-1 | CASSLSISGMEAFF | TGCGCCAGCAGCTTGAGCATCTCGGGGATGGAAGCTTTCTTT
TRBJ1-1 | . | . | 15 | TRBV5-1 | CASSLNRGFTTEAFF | TGCGCCAGCAGCTTGAACCGGGGGTTCACCACTGAAGCTTTCTTT
TRBJ2-3 | . | TRBD1 | 14 | TRBV30 | CAWSTGGEVDTQYF | TGTGCCTGGAGCACAGGGGGCGAGGTAGATACGCAGTATTTT
TRBJ2-7 | . | . | 14 | TRBV13 | CASSLRGSRYEQYF | TGTGCCAGCAGCTTACGGGGGAGTAGGTACGAGCAGTACTTC
TRBJ2-3 | . | TRBD2 | 13 | TRBV2 | CASTLAGLDTQYF | TGTGCCAGCACACTAGCGGGATTAGATACGCAGTATTTT
TRBJ2-1 | once | TRBD2 | 15 | TRBV7-8 | CASSLGWTSYNEQFF | TGTGCCAGCAGCTTAGGGTGGACTAGTTACAATGAGCAGTTCTTC
TRBJ1-2 | . | TRBD1 | 15 | TRBV19 | CASSPPGQVNYGYTF | TGTGCCAGTAGTCCCCCGGGACAGGTTAACTATGGCTACACCTTC
TRBJ2-1 | . | . | 14 | TRBV4-3 | CASSHALSDNEQFF | TGCGCCAGCAGCCATGCCCTTAGCGACAATGAGCAGTTCTTC
TRBJ2-1 | . | . | 16 | TRBV4-3 | CASSQETSPSYNEQFF | TGCGCCAGCAGCCAAGAAACTAGCCCCTCCTACAATGAGCAGTTCTTC
TRBJ2-3 | . | TRBD2 | 15 | TRBV28 | CASSFLRETTDTQYF | TGTGCCAGCAGTTTCTTGCGGGAGACCACAGATACGCAGTATTTT
TRBJ2-1 | . | . | 15 | TRBV9 | CASSYYDSSYNEQFF | TGTGCCAGCAGCTACTACGACAGCTCCTACAATGAGCAGTTCTTC
TRBJ2-2 | . | . | 22 | TRBV15 | CATSRDGATGVDWLYLTGELFF | TGTGCCACCAGCAGAGATGGAGCAACAGGTGTTGACTGGCTATACCTTACCGGGGAGCTGTTTTTT
TRBJ2-3 | . | TRBD2 | 17 | TRBV19 | CASSKGSSGRARDTQYF | TGTGCCAGTAGTAAGGGGTCTAGCGGGAGGGCGAGGGATACGCAGTATTTT
TRBJ2-7 | . | . | 13 | TRBV4-2 | CASSQDGFYEQYF | TGTGCCAGCAGCCAAGACGGGTTCTACGAGCAGTACTTC
TRBJ2-3 | . | TRBD2 | 15 | TRBV28 | CASSLLSGRTDTQYF | TGTGCCAGCAGTTTACTTAGCGGGAGAACAGATACGCAGTATTTT
TRBJ2-1 | . | TRBD2 | 15 | TRBV6-1 | CASSQGLAVNNEQFF | TGTGCCAGCAGTCAGGGACTAGCGGTTAACAATGAGCAGTTCTTC
TRBJ2-1 | . | TRBD2 | 14 | TRBV11-2 | CASSLGTSGTEQFF | TGTGCCAGCAGCCTAGGGACTAGCGGGACGGAGCAGTTCTTC
TRBJ2-7 | . | . | 13 | TRBV19 | CASSRGVAYEQYF | TGTGCCAGTAGTAGGGGCGTAGCCTACGAGCAGTACTTC
TRBJ1-1 | once | TRBD1 | 16 | TRBV7-2 | CASSLGGTGGDSEAFF | TGTGCCAGCAGCTTAGGGGGGACAGGGGGGGACTCTGAAGCTTTCTTT
TRBJ2-1 | . | . | 15 | TRBV7-8 | CASSLSSGSYNEQFF | TGTGCCAGCAGCTTAAGCTCAGGATCCTACAATGAGCAGTTCTTC
TRBJ1-2 | . | TRBD1 | 13 | TRBV2 | CASNRDRVNGYTF | TGTGCCAGCAATCGGGACAGGGTTAATGGCTACACCTTC
TRBJ1-1 | . | . | 16 | TRBV7-6 | CASSPITGHLNTEAFF | TGTGCCAGCAGTCCCATTACGGGACACCTGAACACTGAAGCTTTCTTT
TRBJ2-7 | once | TRBD1 | 14 | TRBV18 | CASRLTGGSYEQYF | TGTGCCAGCAGATTGACAGGGGGCTCCTACGAGCAGTACTTC
TRBJ2-3 | . | . | 17 | TRBV7-8 | CASSFWVEPVGPDTQYF | TGTGCCAGCAGCTTCTGGGTGGAGCCTGTAGGCCCAGATACGCAGTATTTT
TRBJ1-1 | . | . | 14 | TRBV28 | CASSHSSMNTEAFF | TGTGCCAGCAGCCATTCATCTATGAACACTGAAGCTTTCTTT